This T cell receptor beta chain was obtained from a study of blood T cell repertoires in COVID-19. This clone appeared a few times. Living in 20 to 30 US areas, the participants were between about 18 and 95 years of age. V was cut by 5 bases and J by 8 bases, with 15 bases left in between. This CDR3 has 13 residues. Germline CDR1 SNHLY, CDR2 FYNNEI. Method: immunoSEQ multiplex PCR; TCRdb's copy keeps in-frame clones and lacks some. Seen here are about 140,000 clones, over 70% observed once, and the top ten hold approximately 10%. The sample was PBMCs or T cells enriched from blood (not recorded which). This receptor was taken from a man aged 55 to 70 who had recovered from COVID-19. The chain combines TRBV2 with TRBJ1-1; D unresolved. Here the CDR3 reads CASSPDSLAEAFF. The CDR3 DNA is TGTGCCAGCAGTCCCGACTCACTGGCCGAAGCTTTCTTT. Looking up the rest from reference TRBV2 and TRBJ1-1 gives the full variable domain: EPEVTQTPSHQVTQMGQEVILRCVPISNHLYFYWYRQILGQKVEFLVSFYNNEISEKSEIFDDQFSVERPDGSNFTLKIRSTKLEDSAMYFCASSPDSLAEAFFGQGTRLTVV.